What follows are 5 T cell receptor beta chains derived from one specimen sequenced in a study of regulatory T cells in long-lasting Graves disease (dated by TCRdb to the early 2020s). Libraries were constructed by multiplex PCR. The instrument given in TCRdb is Illumina HiSeq 4000. To build TCR beta libraries, CDR3 regions were amplified by Arm-PCR using iRepertoire HTBI primers. The public reads were quality trimmed at Q25 with fastp and then assembled into clones with MiXCR by TCRdb, keeping productive beta chains. Rows with a matching CDR3 protein are joined into one entry that keeps the most common DNA and genes. The sample profile shows about 460,000 distinct CDR3 sequences; 12% to 15% of them were found once. The top ten constitute approximately 15% of the sample. The sample's time point label is to be understood as: newly diagnosed GD, antithyroid drugs for less than 3 months. RNA was extracted from PBMCs in TRIzol for both TCR sequencing and RNA sequencing.

This sample was also put to use in a study of T cells in Graves' hyperthyroidism and ophthalmopathy.

The starting material was peripheral blood mononuclear cells (PBMCs), obtained at new diagnosis, from a patient treated with antithyroid drugs. These TCRs come from a woman between 50 and 59 years old with Graves disease. Donor details come from another sample of the same person, matched by shared clones.

This clonotype was detected ten times or more. V gene TRBV7-3 combines with J gene TRBJ2-7; 9 nucleotides align to TRBD2. CDR1 is SGHTA, CDR2 FQGTGA, per germline. The CDR3 loop spans 14 amino acids. V lost 4 bases and J lost 3; bases outside the gene matches: 4. DNA of the CDR3: TGTGCCAGCAGCTCGATTAGCGGGAGCTACGAGCAGTACTTC. Protein product: CASSSISGSYEQYF.

This clonotype was detected a few times. The chain combines TRBV3-1 with TRBJ2-7, with 9 bases lining up with TRBD1. Germline lookup yields CDR1 LGHDT and CDR2 YNNKEL (reference sequence). This CDR3 region has 16 residues. J lost 2 bases, V lost 6 bases, and 11 bases had no gene match. The CDR3 here is CASSPLPGQGAYEQYF. The DNA for the CDR3 is TGTGCCAGCAGTCCATTACCGGGACAGGGCGCCTACGAGCAGTACTTC.

For this clonotype: A much larger clone is a single base away; this may be a read error. This rearrangement joins TRBV9 to TRBJ1-1, with TRBD1 as a possible D gene (5 bases). With 1 base removed from V and 4 bases from J, the gap between germline ends came to 23 bases. The CDR3 has 18 residues. Germline loops: CDR1 SGDLS, CDR2 YYNGEE. The CDR3 sequence is CASSVLRGRIEETTEAFF. The DNA for the CDR3 is TGTGCCAGCAGCGTACTTCGGGGCAGGATCGAAGAAACCACTGAAGCTTTCTTT.

The chain has TRBV6-1 and TRBJ1-5; D is perhaps TRBD1 (6 bases). The CDR3 covers 16 residues. V shed 6 bases and J shed 0 bases, with 15 bases lying between them. The germline gives CDR1 MNHNS, CDR2 SASEGT. CDR3 region: CASRRRGEYSNQPQHF. CDR3 in DNA: TGTGCCAGCAGGCGGAGGGGGGAGTATAGCAATCAGCCCCAGCATTTT.

Ten or more counts support this clonotype. The V call is TRBV6-1, the J call TRBJ2-7, with a weak D call TRBD2 (6 bases). Deletions cut 5 bases from V and 2 bases from J, with 31 bases between. The CDR3 contains 20 residues. CDR1 is MNHNS, CDR2 SASEGT, per germline. In DNA form, the CDR3 reads TGTGCCAGCAGTAACCCCGGGGGAGCCGGCGCGAAAGTATTTACCTACGAGCAGTACTTC. Translation gives CASSNPGGAGAKVFTYEQYF.